The T cell receptor (beta chain) under discussion was sequenced for a study of identical twins. TCRdb used MiXCR to reprocess the 5' RACE reads, holding one entry per CDR3 protein. The table includes 500,000 to 600,000 distinct CDR3 sequences, 22% detected once. Germline CDR1 and CDR2: LGHNT and FRNRAP. This CDR3 contains 13 residues. Deletions cut 7 bases from V and 4 bases from J, with 12 bases between. This sample also belongs to another study, concerning T cells expressing NK-cell markers.

Sample: CD4+ T cells sorted from blood. The TCR sequence derives from a woman aged 18-29 years in good health. The rearrangement links TRBV12-5 to TRBJ2-3; D call uncertain. CDR3 protein: CASVQSAADTQYF. As DNA, the CDR3 is TGTGCTAGTGTTCAATCTGCCGCAGATACGCAGTATTTT. Variable domain in full (rest from reference TRBV12-5 and TRBJ2-3): DARVTQTPRHKVTEMGQEVTMRCQPILGHNTVFWYRQTMMQGLELLAYFRNRAPLDDSGMPKDRFSAEMPDATLATLKIQPSEPRDSAVYFCASVQSAADTQYFGPGTRLTVL.